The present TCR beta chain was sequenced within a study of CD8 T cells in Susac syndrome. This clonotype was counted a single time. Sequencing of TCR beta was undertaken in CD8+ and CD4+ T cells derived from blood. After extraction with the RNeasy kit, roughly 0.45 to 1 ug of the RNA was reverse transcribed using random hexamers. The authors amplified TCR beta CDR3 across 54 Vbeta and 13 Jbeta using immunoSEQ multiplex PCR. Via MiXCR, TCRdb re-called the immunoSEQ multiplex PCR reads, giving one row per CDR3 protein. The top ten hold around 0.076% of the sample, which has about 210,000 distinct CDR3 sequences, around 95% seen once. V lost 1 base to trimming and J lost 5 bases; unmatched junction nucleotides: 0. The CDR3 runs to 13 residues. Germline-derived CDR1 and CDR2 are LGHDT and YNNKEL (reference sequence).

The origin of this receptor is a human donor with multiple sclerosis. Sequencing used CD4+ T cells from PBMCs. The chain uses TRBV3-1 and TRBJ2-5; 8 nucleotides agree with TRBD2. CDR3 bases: TGTGCCAGCAGCCAAGGGACTAGCGAGACCCAGTACTTC. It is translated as CASSQGTSETQYF.